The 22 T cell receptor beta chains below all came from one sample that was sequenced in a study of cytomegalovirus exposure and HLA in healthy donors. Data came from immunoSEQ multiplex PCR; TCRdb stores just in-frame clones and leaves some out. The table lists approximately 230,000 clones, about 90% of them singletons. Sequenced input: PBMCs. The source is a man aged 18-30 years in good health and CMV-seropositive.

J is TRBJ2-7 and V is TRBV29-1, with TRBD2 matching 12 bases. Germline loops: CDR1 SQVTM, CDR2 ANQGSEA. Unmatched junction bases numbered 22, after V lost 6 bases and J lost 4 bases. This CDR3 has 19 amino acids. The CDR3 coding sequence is TGCAGCGTCGCCGGTTCACTAGCGGGAGGAACGAGGAGTGTTTACGAGCAGTACTTC. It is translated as CSVAGSLAGGTRSVYEQYF.

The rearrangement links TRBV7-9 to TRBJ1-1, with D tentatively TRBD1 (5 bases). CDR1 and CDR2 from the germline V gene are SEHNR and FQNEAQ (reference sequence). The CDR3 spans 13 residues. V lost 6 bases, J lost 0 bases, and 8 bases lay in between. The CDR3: CASRQGLNTEAFF. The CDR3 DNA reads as TGTGCCAGCAGGCAGGGTCTGAACACTGAAGCTTTCTTT.

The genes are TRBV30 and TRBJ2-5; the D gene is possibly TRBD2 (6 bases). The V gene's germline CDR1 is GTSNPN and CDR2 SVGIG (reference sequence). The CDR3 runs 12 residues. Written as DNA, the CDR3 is TGTGGGGGAGGCAGGGACCAAGAGACCCAGTACTTC. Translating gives CGGGRDQETQYF. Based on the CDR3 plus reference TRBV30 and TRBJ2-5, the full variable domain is SQTIHQWPATLVQPVGSPLSLECTVEGTSNPNLYWYRQAAGRGLQLLFYSVGIGQISSEVPQNLSASRPQDRQFILSSKKLLLSDSGFYLCGGGRDQETQYFGPGTRLLVL.

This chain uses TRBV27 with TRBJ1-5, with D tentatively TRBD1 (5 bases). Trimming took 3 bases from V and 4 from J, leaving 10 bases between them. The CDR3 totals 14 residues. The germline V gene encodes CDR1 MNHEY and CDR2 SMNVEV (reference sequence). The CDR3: CASSLAGLNQPQHF. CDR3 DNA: TGTGCCAGCAGTTTGGCAGGGTTAAATCAGCCCCAGCATTTT.

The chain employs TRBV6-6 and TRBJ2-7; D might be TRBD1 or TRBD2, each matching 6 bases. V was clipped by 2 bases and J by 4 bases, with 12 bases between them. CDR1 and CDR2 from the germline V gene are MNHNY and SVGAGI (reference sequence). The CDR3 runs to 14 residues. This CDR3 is CASSYTGGVYEQYF. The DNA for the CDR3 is TGTGCCAGCAGTTACACCGGGGGCGTTTACGAGCAGTACTTC.

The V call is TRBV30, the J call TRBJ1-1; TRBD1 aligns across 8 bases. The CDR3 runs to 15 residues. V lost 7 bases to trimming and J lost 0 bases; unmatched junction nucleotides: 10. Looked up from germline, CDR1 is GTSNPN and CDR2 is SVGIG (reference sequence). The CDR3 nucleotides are TGTGCCTCCTCGAACCCGGACAGGGTGAACACTGAAGCTTTCTTT. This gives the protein CASSNPDRVNTEAFF.

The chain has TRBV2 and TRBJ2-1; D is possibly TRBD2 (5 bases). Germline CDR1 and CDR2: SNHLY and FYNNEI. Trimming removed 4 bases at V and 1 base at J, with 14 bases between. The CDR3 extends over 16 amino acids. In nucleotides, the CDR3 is TGTGCCAGCAGTGTCGAAGCGGCCAATTCCTACAATGAGCAGTTCTTC. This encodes CASSVEAANSYNEQFF.

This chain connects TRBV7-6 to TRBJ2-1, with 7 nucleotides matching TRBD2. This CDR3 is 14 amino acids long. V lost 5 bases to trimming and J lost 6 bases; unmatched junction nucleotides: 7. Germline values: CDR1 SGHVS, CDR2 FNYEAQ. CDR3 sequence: CASSRLAGPNEQFF. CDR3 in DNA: TGTGCCAGCAGCCGACTAGCAGGTCCCAATGAGCAGTTCTTC.

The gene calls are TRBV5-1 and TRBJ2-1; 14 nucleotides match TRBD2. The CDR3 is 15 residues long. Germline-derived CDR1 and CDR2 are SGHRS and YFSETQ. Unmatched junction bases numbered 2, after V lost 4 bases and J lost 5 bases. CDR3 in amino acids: CASSRGLAGDNEQFF. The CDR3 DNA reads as TGCGCCAGCAGCCGGGGACTAGCGGGAGACAATGAGCAGTTCTTC.

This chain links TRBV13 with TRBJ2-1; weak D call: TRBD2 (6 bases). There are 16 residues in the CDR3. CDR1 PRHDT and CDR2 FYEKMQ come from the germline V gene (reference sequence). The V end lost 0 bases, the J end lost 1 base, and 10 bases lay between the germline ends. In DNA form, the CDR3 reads TGTGCCAGCAGCTTAGGCGGGAGTCTTTCCTACAATGAGCAGTTCTTC. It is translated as CASSLGGSLSYNEQFF. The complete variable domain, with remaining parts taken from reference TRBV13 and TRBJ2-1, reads AAGVIQSPRHLIKEKRETATLKCYPIPRHDTVYWYQQGPGQDPQFLISFYEKMQSDKGSIPDRFSAQQFSDYHSELNMSSLELGDSALYFCASSLGGSLSYNEQFFGPGTRLTVL.

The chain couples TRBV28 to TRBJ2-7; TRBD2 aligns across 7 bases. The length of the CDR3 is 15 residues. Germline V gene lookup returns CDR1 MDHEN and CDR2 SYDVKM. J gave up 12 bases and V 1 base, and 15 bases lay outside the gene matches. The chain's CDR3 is CASSLYGSPTSETYF. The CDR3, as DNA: TGTGCCAGCAGTTTATACGGCTCGCCCACTAGCGAGACGTACTTC.

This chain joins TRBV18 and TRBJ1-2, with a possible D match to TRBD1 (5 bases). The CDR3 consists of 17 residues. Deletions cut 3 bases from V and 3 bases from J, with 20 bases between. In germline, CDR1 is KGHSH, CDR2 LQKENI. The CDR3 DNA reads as TGTGCCAGCTCACCCAGGTACGGGGACGCGCAGGACTATGGCTACACCTTC. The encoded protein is CASSPRYGDAQDYGYTF.

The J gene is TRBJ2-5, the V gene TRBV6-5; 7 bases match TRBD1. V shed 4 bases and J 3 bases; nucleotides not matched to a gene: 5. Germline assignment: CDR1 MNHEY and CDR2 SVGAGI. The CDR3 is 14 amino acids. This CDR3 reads CASSSSGTEETQYF. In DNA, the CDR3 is TGTGCCAGCAGTTCATCCGGGACAGAAGAGACCCAGTACTTC.

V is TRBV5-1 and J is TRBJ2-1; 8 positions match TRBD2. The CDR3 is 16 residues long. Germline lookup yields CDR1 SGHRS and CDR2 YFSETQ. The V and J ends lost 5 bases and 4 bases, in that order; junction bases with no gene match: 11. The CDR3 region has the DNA TGCGCCAGCAGACCAGTAGCGGGGATTAATTACAATGAGCAGTTCTTC. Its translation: CASRPVAGINYNEQFF.

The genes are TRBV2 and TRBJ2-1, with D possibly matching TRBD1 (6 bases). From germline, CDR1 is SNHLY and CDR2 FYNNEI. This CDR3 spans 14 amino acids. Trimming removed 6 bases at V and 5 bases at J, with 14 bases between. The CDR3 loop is CASSLSGENNEQFF. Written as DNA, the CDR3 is TGTGCCAGCAGCCTATCAGGGGAGAACAATGAGCAGTTCTTC.

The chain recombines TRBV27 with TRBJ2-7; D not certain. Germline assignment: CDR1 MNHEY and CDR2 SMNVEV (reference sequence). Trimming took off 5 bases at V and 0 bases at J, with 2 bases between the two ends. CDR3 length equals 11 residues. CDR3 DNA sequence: TGTGCCAGCAGTACCTCCTACGAGCAGTACTTC. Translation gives CASSTSYEQYF.

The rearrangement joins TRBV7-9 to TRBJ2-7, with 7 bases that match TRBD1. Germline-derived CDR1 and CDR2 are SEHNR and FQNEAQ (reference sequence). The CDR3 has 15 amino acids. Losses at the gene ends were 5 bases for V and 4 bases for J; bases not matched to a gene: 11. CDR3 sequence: CASSLQQGTLYEQYF. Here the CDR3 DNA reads TGTGCCAGCAGCCTTCAACAGGGGACCCTTTACGAGCAGTACTTC.

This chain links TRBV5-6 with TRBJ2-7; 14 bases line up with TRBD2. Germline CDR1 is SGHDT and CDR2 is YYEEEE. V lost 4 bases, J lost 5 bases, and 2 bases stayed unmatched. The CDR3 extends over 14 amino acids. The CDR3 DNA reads TGTGCCAGCAGCGGGACTAGCGGGAGCGACGAGCAGTACTTC. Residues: CASSGTSGSDEQYF.

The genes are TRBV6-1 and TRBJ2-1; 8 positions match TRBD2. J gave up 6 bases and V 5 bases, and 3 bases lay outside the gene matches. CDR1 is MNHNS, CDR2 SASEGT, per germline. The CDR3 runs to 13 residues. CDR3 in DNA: TGTGCCAGCAGTTGGCTAGCGGGCAATGAGCAGTTCTTC. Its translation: CASSWLAGNEQFF.

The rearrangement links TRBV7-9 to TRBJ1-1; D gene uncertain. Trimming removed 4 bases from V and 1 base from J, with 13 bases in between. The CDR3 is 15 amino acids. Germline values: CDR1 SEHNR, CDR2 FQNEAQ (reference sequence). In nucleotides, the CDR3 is TGTGCCAGCAGCTCAGCGGGAGGGCCGAACACTGAAGCTTTCTTT. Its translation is CASSSAGGPNTEAFF.

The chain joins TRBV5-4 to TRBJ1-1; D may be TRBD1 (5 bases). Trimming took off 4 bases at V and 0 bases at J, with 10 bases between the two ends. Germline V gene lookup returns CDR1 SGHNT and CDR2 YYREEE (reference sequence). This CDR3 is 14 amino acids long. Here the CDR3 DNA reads TGTGCCAGCAGCCCCGAGGGGATGAACACTGAAGCTTTCTTT. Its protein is CASSPEGMNTEAFF.

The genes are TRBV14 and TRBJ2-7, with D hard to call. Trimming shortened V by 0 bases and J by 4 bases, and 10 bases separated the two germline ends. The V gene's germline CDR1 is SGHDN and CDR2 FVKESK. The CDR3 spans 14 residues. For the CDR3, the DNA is TGTGCCAGCAGCCAAGACATCAGGCCGTACGAGCAGTACTTC. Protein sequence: CASSQDIRPYEQYF.